A single sample is the source of the 2 T cell receptor beta chains below, sequenced in a study of CD8+CD57+ T cells in acquired aplastic anemia. TCR beta VDJ and CDR3 profiles were obtained from a genomic DNA template. A single record per CDR3 protein comes from TCRdb applying MiXCR to the reads. The data contain about 210,000 distinct CDR3 sequences, around 60% of them singletons. The sequencing sample was made of sorted CD4+, CD8+, or CD8+CD57+ T cells (not recorded which) from PBMCs. Receptors originate from a human donor in good health.

The CDR3 here is CASSEPRTSGWRSETQYF. In DNA, the CDR3 is TGTGCCAGCAGTGAACCCCGGACTAGCGGGTGGCGGTCGGAGACCCAGTACTTC. V and J are TRBV9 and TRBJ2-5; TRBD2 matches at 11 bases. The trim removed 5 bases at V and 5 bases at J, leaving 17 bases unmatched. The CDR3 consists of 18 residues. From germline, CDR1 is SGDLS and CDR2 YYNGEE.

In this sample, this clonotype turned up many times. The chain is built from TRBV29-1 and TRBJ2-7; D is ambiguous. The CDR3 runs 13 residues. Between the trimmed V and J ends, which lost 0 bases and 7 bases, there was a span of 13 bases. Per germline, CDR1 SQVTM and CDR2 ANQGSEA. For the CDR3, the DNA is TGCAGCGTTGAAGAAGGGTGGCAGGATGAGCAGTACTTC. Its translation is CSVEEGWQDEQYF.